The source of this T cell receptor (beta chain) is a study of T cell responses to AZD1222 COVID-19 vaccine. Study-level points and caveats: A reported finding is that nearly half of spike-specific TCRs target unmutated variant regions. Females outnumbered males among donors, who were mostly white British; clonal diversity was possibly underestimated. Seropositive at baseline were only a handful of AZD1222 recipients.

Concerning this clone itself: Its antigen is unknown.

TCRdb's table, derived via immunoSEQ multiplex PCR, lists solely in-frame clones and lacks some. The top ten clones hold 7.2% of a sample with 100,000 to 150,000 clones, approximately 90% of them seen once. The germline V gene encodes CDR1 GTSNPN and CDR2 SVGIG (reference sequence). The CDR3 is 16 amino acids. Trimming took off 3 bases at V and 0 bases at J, with 14 bases between the two ends. Material: peripheral blood, obtained on day 0 of AZD1222 vaccination. The J gene is TRBJ1-4, the V gene TRBV30; TRBD1 might be the D (6 bases). This TCR was recovered from an adult in good health. CDR3 coding DNA: TGTGCCTGGAGCGAGAAAGGGGGGGCAACTAATGAAAAACTGTTTTTT. Translation gives CAWSEKGGATNEKLFF.